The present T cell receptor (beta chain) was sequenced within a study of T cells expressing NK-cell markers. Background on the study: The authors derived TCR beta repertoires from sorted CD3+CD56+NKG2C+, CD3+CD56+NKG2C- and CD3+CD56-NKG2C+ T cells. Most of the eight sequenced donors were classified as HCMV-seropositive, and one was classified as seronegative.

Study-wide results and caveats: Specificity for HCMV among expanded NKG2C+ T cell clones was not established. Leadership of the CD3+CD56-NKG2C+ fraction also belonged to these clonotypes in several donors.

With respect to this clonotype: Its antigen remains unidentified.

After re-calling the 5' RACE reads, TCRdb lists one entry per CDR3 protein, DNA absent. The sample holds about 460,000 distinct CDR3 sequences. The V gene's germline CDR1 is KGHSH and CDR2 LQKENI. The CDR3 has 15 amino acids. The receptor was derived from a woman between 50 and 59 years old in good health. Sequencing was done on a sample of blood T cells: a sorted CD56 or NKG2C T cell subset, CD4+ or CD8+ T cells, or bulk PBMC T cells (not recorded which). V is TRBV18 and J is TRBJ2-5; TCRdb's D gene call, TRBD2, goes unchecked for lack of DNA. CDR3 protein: CASSPITSGKETQYF. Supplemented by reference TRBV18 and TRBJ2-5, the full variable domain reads NAGVMQNPRHLVRRRGQEARLRCSPMKGHSHVYWYRQLPEEGLKFMVYLQKENIIDESGMPKERFSAEFPKEGPSILRIQQVVRGDSAAYFCASSPITSGKETQYFGPGTRLLVL.